These 22 T cell receptor beta chains were all obtained from the same sample, sequenced in a study of blood T cell repertoires in COVID-19. This table comes from immunoSEQ multiplex PCR, and its TCRdb copy is limited to in-frame clones, with some not included. The repertoire consists of 300,000 to 400,000 clones, with approximately 90% occurring once and the leading ten covering approximately 0.96%. Sequencing was carried out using PBMCs or T cells enriched from blood (not recorded which). Receptors originate from a woman aged 25 to 39 with acute COVID-19.

This chain joins TRBV5-1 and TRBJ2-1; 12 nucleotides match TRBD2. Per the germline V gene, CDR1 is SGHRS and CDR2 is YFSETQ. This CDR3 comprises 15 residues. V was pared by 4 bases and J by 7 bases, with 6 bases of the junction left unmatched. The CDR3 DNA sequence: TGCGCCAGCAGCGGCCCTAGCGGGGGGGCGAATGAGCAGTTCTTC. This translates into CASSGPSGGANEQFF.

This clone was observed once. The chain combines TRBV5-8 with TRBJ2-7; D might be TRBD1 (5 bases). The germline V and J ends were trimmed by 5 bases and 4 bases, with 16 bases remaining between them. The CDR3 consists of 14 residues. Germline assignment: CDR1 SGHTS and CDR2 YDEGEE. CDR3: CASSIIGARYEQYF. The CDR3, as DNA: TGTGCCAGCAGTATAATTGGGGCACGGTACGAGCAGTACTTC.

The rearrangement joins TRBV30 to TRBJ2-5; D perhaps matches TRBD1 (6 bases). The germline CDR1 and CDR2 sequences are GTSNPN and SVGIG (reference sequence). This CDR3 is 13 amino acids long. The germline V and J ends were trimmed by 0 bases and 5 bases, with 10 bases remaining between them. CDR3 coding DNA: TGTGCCTGGAGTGTACAGGGTTTGGAGACCCAGTACTTC. This encodes CAWSVQGLETQYF.

The rearrangement links TRBV19 to TRBJ2-7; TRBD1 might be the D (6 bases). The V end lost 4 bases, the J end lost 5 bases, and 9 bases lay between the germline ends. The CDR3 spans 12 residues. Germline CDR1 reads LNHDA; CDR2 reads SQIVND (reference sequence). CDR3 DNA sequence: TGTGCCAGTAGTAAGGGGGATGACGAGCAGTACTTC. This codes for CASSKGDDEQYF.

V is TRBV4-1 and J is TRBJ2-5, with D possibly TRBD1 on 5 matching bases. The CDR3 has 15 residues. V was shortened by 0 bases and J by 3 bases, with 11 bases between the two germline ends. Germline values: CDR1 MGHRA, CDR2 YSYEKL. The CDR3 protein is CASSQDGTGEETQYF. CDR3 nucleotides: TGCGCCAGCAGCCAAGATGGCACAGGAGAAGAGACCCAGTACTTC.

The V gene is TRBV11-2, the J gene TRBJ1-1; possibly TRBD1 for D (6 bases). The CDR3 extends over 13 amino acids. The germline gives CDR1 SGHAT, CDR2 FQNNGV. The ends were cut back, 5 bases at V and 4 bases at J, with 11 bases in the middle. CDR3 region: CASSRTESTEAFF. CDR3 bases: TGTGCCAGCAGCCGGACAGAGAGCACTGAAGCTTTCTTT.

This clone came up a few times. The chain combines TRBV5-6 with TRBJ1-2; 10 positions match TRBD1. The CDR3 contains 14 residues. Germline loops: CDR1 SGHDT, CDR2 YYEEEE. J gave up 6 bases and V 0 bases, and 2 bases lay outside the gene matches. The CDR3: CASSLEDRGNGYTF. CDR3 nucleotides: TGTGCCAGCAGCTTGGAGGACAGGGGGAATGGCTACACCTTC. Based on the CDR3 plus reference TRBV5-6 and TRBJ1-2, the full variable domain is DAGVTQSPTHLIKTRGQQVTLRCSPKSGHDTVSWYQQALGQGPQFIFQYYEEEERQRGNFPDRFSGHQFPNYSSELNVNALLLGDSALYLCASSLEDRGNGYTFGSGTRLTVV.

V is TRBV5-1 and J is TRBJ1-6; TRBD1 is a possible D gene (6 bases). The germline V gene has CDR1 SGHRS and CDR2 YFSETQ. The CDR3 sequence is 16 residues long. The V gene lost 4 bases and the J gene lost 14 bases, with 25 bases spanning the gap. This CDR3 is CASSLRQAPALNSLHF. CDR3 DNA: TGCGCCAGCAGCCTTCGACAGGCTCCCGCTCTTAATTCCCTCCACTTT.

The chain is built from TRBV19 and TRBJ1-1; D gene ambiguous. CDR3 length: 14 residues. V was pared by 3 bases and J by 6 bases, with 14 bases between. CDR1 and CDR2 from the germline V gene are LNHDA and SQIVND (reference sequence). DNA for the CDR3: TGTGCCAGTAGTATTACACCCGGGGTTGCTGAAGCTTTCTTT. It yields the protein CASSITPGVAEAFF.

The chain joins TRBV2 to TRBJ1-4, with 9 bases identical to TRBD1. V lost 6 bases, J lost 5 bases, and 4 bases stayed unmatched. The CDR3 totals 14 residues. The V gene's germline CDR1 is SNHLY and CDR2 FYNNEI. In DNA, the CDR3 is TGTGCCAGCAGGAACAGGGGGCGGAATGAAAAACTGTTTTTT. This codes for CASRNRGRNEKLFF.

The rearrangement joins TRBV4-1 to TRBJ2-7, with 9 bases matching TRBD1. This CDR3 spans 15 amino acids. Germline V gene data show CDR1 as MGHRA and CDR2 as YSYEKL. Trimming removed 3 bases from V and 3 bases from J; junction bases left unmatched: 6. The CDR3 DNA follows: TGCGCCAGCAGCCACGCTCCGGGACAGGGCTACGAGCAGTACTTC. It yields the protein CASSHAPGQGYEQYF.

This clone was seen a handful of times. The chain combines TRBV5-3 with TRBJ2-6, with a possible D match to TRBD1 (5 bases). TRBV5-3 is treated as an ORF (open reading frame) with a function not yet certain. This CDR3 region has 21 residues. The V end lost 2 bases, the J end lost 4 bases, and 28 bases lay between the germline ends. CDR3 in DNA: TGTGCCAGAAGCTTTACCTCCGAAAGCGTTACAGGCTCCCTCGGGGCCAACGTCCTGACTTTC. It encodes CARSFTSESVTGSLGANVLTF.

The chain joins TRBV5-1 to TRBJ2-1, with D tentatively TRBD2 (7 bases). The CDR3 totals 16 residues. V was clipped by 4 bases and J by 8 bases, with 22 bases between them. Germline CDR1 is SGHRS and CDR2 is YFSETQ. As DNA, the CDR3 is TGCGCCAGCAGCCCGGGTGCGGGGGCAAGGTATGATGAGCAGTTCTTC. Its translation is CASSPGAGARYDEQFF.

The V call is TRBV7-9, the J call TRBJ1-1; 9 nucleotides align to TRBD1. CDR3 length equals 18 residues. Germline CDR1 and CDR2: SEHNR and FQNEAQ (reference sequence). J lost 2 bases, V lost 2 bases, and 12 bases had no gene match. CDR3 coding DNA: TGTGCCAGCAGCTTATGGGGACAGGGAACCGACCTTAACACTGAAGCTTTCTTT. This codes for CASSLWGQGTDLNTEAFF. Combining the CDR3 with reference TRBV7-9 and TRBJ1-1 gives the whole variable domain DTGVSQNPRHKITKRGQNVTFRCDPISEHNRLYWYRQTLGQGPEFLTYFQNEAQLEKSRLLSDRFSAERPKGSFSTLEIQRTEQGDSAMYLCASSLWGQGTDLNTEAFFGQGTRLTVV.

This clone has only one observation. The chain couples TRBV4-1 to TRBJ2-7; 7 bases match TRBD1. The germline V gene encodes CDR1 MGHRA and CDR2 YSYEKL. This CDR3 has 15 residues. V gave up 4 bases and J gave up 1 base; unmatched junction bases: 7. The CDR3 nucleotides are TGCGCCAGCAGCCCGAGACAGGGAACATCCTACGAGCAGTACTTC. It specifies CASSPRQGTSYEQYF.

This rearrangement joins TRBV19 to TRBJ1-2; 7 nucleotides line up with TRBD1. Germline V lookup: CDR1 LNHDA, CDR2 SQIVND (reference sequence). V was clipped by 8 bases and J by 8 bases; unmatched bases: 17. CDR3 size: 15 residues. The CDR3 coding sequence is TGTGCCAGTTGGAAGGGGGCCAATGGGGAAATGGGCTACACCTTC. It translates to CASWKGANGEMGYTF.

This clone was detected only once. The gene calls are TRBV27 and TRBJ1-2; TRBD1 matches 11 bases. Trimming at V came to 3 bases and at J to 8 bases, leaving 5 bases not matched to a gene. There are 14 residues in the CDR3. Germline CDR1 and CDR2: MNHEY and SMNVEV (reference sequence). CDR3 bases: TGTGCCAGCAGTTTTGGGACAGGGGGGAACGGCTACACCTTC. Translated: CASSFGTGGNGYTF.

The chain employs TRBV7-9 and TRBJ2-2; tentatively, D is TRBD1 (5 bases). The ends were cut back, 6 bases at V and 5 bases at J, with 16 bases in the middle. Germline V gene lookup returns CDR1 SEHNR and CDR2 FQNEAQ (reference sequence). This CDR3 contains 15 residues. CDR3 sequence: CASRSDTGRTGELFF. In DNA, the CDR3 is TGTGCCAGCAGATCGGACACTGGACGAACCGGGGAGCTGTTTTTT.

The J gene is TRBJ1-2, the V gene TRBV5-8; D possibly corresponds to TRBD1 (5 bases). V lost 0 bases to trimming and J lost 4 bases, with 16 bases between them. This CDR3 is 16 amino acids long. Germline V gene data show CDR1 as SGHTS and CDR2 as YDEGEE. Here the CDR3 reads CASSLAVDRRLYGYTF. The DNA for the CDR3 is TGTGCCAGCAGCTTGGCGGTTGACAGAAGACTCTATGGCTACACCTTC.

The J gene is TRBJ1-5, the V gene TRBV15; tentative D call: TRBD1 (6 bases). CDR3 length: 15 amino acids. Germline assignment: CDR1 LNHNV and CDR2 YYDKDF (reference sequence). Trimming took off 0 bases at V and 4 bases at J, with 10 bases between the two ends. The CDR3 coding sequence is TGTGCCACCAGCAGAGACGGCAGGGGAAATCAGCCCCAGCATTTT. It encodes CATSRDGRGNQPQHF.

V gene TRBV12-3 or TRBV12-4 combines with J gene TRBJ1-4; D unclear. The CDR3 runs to 11 residues. Trimming stripped 5 bases from V and 7 bases from J, with 5 bases between. The CDR3 DNA follows: TGTGCCAGCAGTCCCGGTGAAAAACTGTTTTTT. It yields the protein CASSPGEKLFF.

The rearrangement joins TRBV5-6 to TRBJ2-7, with 8 bases matching TRBD1. Losses at the gene ends were 4 bases for V and 3 bases for J; bases not matched to a gene: 9. Germline V gene data show CDR1 as SGHDT and CDR2 as YYEEEE. The length of the CDR3 is 15 residues. CDR3 protein: CASSVPGQALYEQYF. In DNA form, the CDR3 reads TGTGCCAGCAGCGTCCCGGGACAGGCCCTCTACGAGCAGTACTTC.